Presented here are 12 T cell receptor beta chains from one specimen sequenced in a study of blood T cell repertoires in COVID-19 (dated by TCRdb to the early 2020s). The method was the immunoSEQ multiplex PCR assay. TCRdb holds this immuneACCESS table with in-frame rearrangements only. Some clones are missing; in checked studies, unresolved V genes explain under half, and the rest has no known cause. This sample holds over 250,000 clones; around 86% were observed only once. The ten largest clonotypes hold 13% of the sample. Sequencing was done on a sample of peripheral blood. These receptors originate from a human donor in a cohort sampled during active COVID-19.

The sample holds one count of this clone. V gene TRBV30 combines with J gene TRBJ1-4; 7 positions match TRBD1. The CDR3 sequence is 14 residues long. The V gene end was trimmed by 6 bases and the J gene end by 4 bases; junction bases not matched to a gene: 8. CDR1 and CDR2 (germline): GTSNPN, SVGIG (reference sequence). CDR3 amino acids: CACNRDSNNEKLFF. The CDR3 DNA reads TGTGCCTGTAACCGGGACAGCAATAATGAAAAACTGTTTTTT.

The rearrangement uses TRBV2 and TRBJ2-7; no clear D gene. Trimming shortened V by 2 bases and J by 6 bases, and 11 bases separated the two germline ends. The CDR3 is made up of 13 amino acids. The germline V gene encodes CDR1 SNHLY and CDR2 FYNNEI. CDR3 region: CASSEYGGGEQYF. The CDR3 DNA reads as TGTGCCAGCAGTGAATACGGCGGCGGCGAGCAGTACTTC. Looking up the rest from reference TRBV2 and TRBJ2-7 gives the full variable domain: EPEVTQTPSHQVTQMGQEVILRCVPISNHLYFYWYRQILGQKVEFLVSFYNNEISEKSEIFDDQFSVERPDGSNFTLKIRSTKLEDSAMYFCASSEYGGGEQYFGPGTRLTVT.

CDR3 protein: CASSAQLAGEQFF. The DNA of the CDR3 is TGTGCCAGCAGTGCGCAACTAGCGGGTGAGCAGTTCTTC. The chain couples TRBV6-4 to TRBJ2-1, with 9 bases matching TRBD2. The germline V gene has CDR1 MRHNA and CDR2 SNTAGT. The CDR3 spans 13 residues. The J segment lost 9 bases and the V segment lost 4 bases, leaving 4 bases of the junction unmatched.

The genes are TRBV7-2 and TRBJ2-5; a possible D gene is TRBD1 (6 bases). The CDR3 totals 15 residues. V lost 4 bases to trimming and J lost 4 bases, with 16 bases between them. CDR1 and CDR2 from the germline V gene are SGHTA and FQGNSA. In DNA form, the CDR3 reads TGTGCCAGCAGCTCACAGCGTGGGGGCGGAGAGACCCAGTACTTC. Its protein product is CASSSQRGGGETQYF.

V gene TRBV7-9 combines with J gene TRBJ2-1; no clear D gene. V was trimmed by 3 bases and J by 11 bases, leaving 17 bases between them. The CDR3 loop spans 14 amino acids. The germline V gene has CDR1 SEHNR and CDR2 FQNEAQ (reference sequence). The CDR3 sequence: CASSFNRRSRKQFF. In nucleotides, the CDR3 is TGTGCCAGCAGCTTTAATCGCCGGAGCCGGAAGCAGTTCTTC.

The J gene is TRBJ1-1, the V gene TRBV12-3 or TRBV12-4; D perhaps matches TRBD1 (5 bases). The CDR3 runs to 13 residues. The ends were cut back, 2 bases at V and 8 bases at J, with 12 bases in the middle. The CDR3 DNA is TGTGCCAGCAGTTTACGGGGGAATGGGGAAGCTTTCTTT. It translates to CASSLRGNGEAFF.

At least ten counts were recorded for this clone. The V and J genes are TRBV18 and TRBJ2-7; maybe TRBD1 (8 bases). Germline V gives CDR1 KGHSH, CDR2 LQKENI. The V gene lost 6 bases and the J gene lost 12 bases, with 15 bases spanning the gap. CDR3 size: 11 residues. The chain's CDR3 is CASSGGDRWYF. The CDR3 bases are TGTGCCAGCTCGGGAGGGGACAGGTGGTACTTC.

The chain employs TRBV2 and TRBJ2-1; 11 positions match TRBD2. The germline V gene has CDR1 SNHLY and CDR2 FYNNEI. The ends lost 6 bases at V and 5 bases at J; junction bases unmatched: 6. The CDR3 runs to 15 residues. The chain's CDR3 is CASRASSGRHNEQFF. In nucleotides, the CDR3 is TGTGCCAGCAGAGCCTCTAGCGGGAGGCACAATGAGCAGTTCTTC.

The rearrangement links TRBV27 to TRBJ2-6; D is uncertain. CDR1 is MNHEY and CDR2 is SMNVEV in the germline V gene (reference sequence). The CDR3 covers 16 residues. V was pared by 3 bases and J by 0 bases, with 9 bases between. The DNA for the CDR3 is TGTGCCAGCAGTTTGGGCAGCAACTCTGGGGCCAACGTCCTGACTTTC. The encoded protein is CASSLGSNSGANVLTF.

V gene TRBV6-2 or TRBV6-3 combines with J gene TRBJ1-2; D is perhaps TRBD1 (5 bases). CDR1 is MNHEY and CDR2 is SVGEGT in the germline V gene. The V gene lost 2 bases and the J gene lost 4 bases, with 14 bases spanning the gap. This CDR3 spans 15 amino acids. DNA for the CDR3: TGTGCCAGCAGTTACGAGACCCGGGGGATCTATGGCTACACCTTC. This gives the protein CASSYETRGIYGYTF.

The chain has TRBV2 and TRBJ1-4; D might be TRBD1 (5 bases). The CDR3 is 14 amino acids. Trimming removed 8 bases from V and 8 bases from J, with 18 bases in between. CDR1 and CDR2 from the germline V gene are SNHLY and FYNNEI. The CDR3 DNA follows: TGTGCCAGCCAGGAGGGGACTAGACGGGAAAAACTGTTTTTT. It yields the protein CASQEGTRREKLFF. The full variable domain, completed using reference TRBV2 and TRBJ1-4, is EPEVTQTPSHQVTQMGQEVILRCVPISNHLYFYWYRQILGQKVEFLVSFYNNEISEKSEIFDDQFSVERPDGSNFTLKIRSTKLEDSAMYFCASQEGTRREKLFFGSGTQLSVL.

This chain connects TRBV9 to TRBJ2-3, with D tentatively TRBD2 (5 bases). V lost 7 bases to trimming and J lost 4 bases, with 13 bases between them. The V gene's germline CDR1 is SGDLS and CDR2 YYNGEE. The length of the CDR3 is 13 residues. The CDR3 bases are TGTGCCAGCCGGCCTACCGGGGCAGATACGCAGTATTTT. Translation: CASRPTGADTQYF.